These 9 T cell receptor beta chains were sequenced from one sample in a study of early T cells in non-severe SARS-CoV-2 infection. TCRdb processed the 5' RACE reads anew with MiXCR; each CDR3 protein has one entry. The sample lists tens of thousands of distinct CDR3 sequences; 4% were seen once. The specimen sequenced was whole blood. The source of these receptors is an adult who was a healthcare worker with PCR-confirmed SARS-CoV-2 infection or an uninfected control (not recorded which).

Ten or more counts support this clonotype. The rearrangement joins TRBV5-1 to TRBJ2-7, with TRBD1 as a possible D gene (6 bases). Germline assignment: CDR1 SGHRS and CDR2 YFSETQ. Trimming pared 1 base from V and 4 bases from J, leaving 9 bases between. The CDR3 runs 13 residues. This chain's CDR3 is CASSLNRGYEQYF. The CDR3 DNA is TGCGCCAGCAGCTTGAATAGGGGGTACGAGCAGTACTTC.

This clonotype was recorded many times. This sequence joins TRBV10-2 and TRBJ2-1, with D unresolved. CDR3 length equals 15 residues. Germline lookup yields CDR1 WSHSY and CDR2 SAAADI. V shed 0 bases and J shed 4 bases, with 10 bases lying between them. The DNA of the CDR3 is TGCGCCAGCAGTGAGTCGACCCCAGGTTACAATGAGCAGTTCTTC. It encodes CASSESTPGYNEQFF.

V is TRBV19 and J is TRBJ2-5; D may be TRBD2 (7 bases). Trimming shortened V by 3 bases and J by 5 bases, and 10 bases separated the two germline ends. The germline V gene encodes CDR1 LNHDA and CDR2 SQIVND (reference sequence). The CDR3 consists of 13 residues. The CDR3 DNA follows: TGTGCCAGTAGTATCGGGGGGCTGGAGACCCAGTACTTC. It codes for CASSIGGLETQYF. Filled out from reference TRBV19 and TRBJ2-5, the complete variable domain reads DGGITQSPKYLFRKEGQNVTLSCEQNLNHDAMYWYRQDPGQGLRLIYYSQIVNDFQKGDIAEGYSVSREKKESFPLTVTSAQKNPTAFYLCASSIGGLETQYFGPGTRLLVL.

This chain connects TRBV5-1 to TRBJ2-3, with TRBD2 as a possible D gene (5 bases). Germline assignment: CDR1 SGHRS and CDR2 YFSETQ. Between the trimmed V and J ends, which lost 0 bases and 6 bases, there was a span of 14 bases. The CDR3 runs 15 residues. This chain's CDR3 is CASSLEARDLDTQYF. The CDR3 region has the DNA TGCGCCAGCAGCTTGGAGGCACGGGATTTGGATACGCAGTATTTT.

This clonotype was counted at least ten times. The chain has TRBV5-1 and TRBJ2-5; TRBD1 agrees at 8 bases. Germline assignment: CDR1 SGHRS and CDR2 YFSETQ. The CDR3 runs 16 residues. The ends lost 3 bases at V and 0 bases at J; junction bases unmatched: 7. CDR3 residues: CASSSAGTGHQETQYF. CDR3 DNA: TGCGCCAGCAGCTCCGCCGGGACAGGCCACCAAGAGACCCAGTACTTC.

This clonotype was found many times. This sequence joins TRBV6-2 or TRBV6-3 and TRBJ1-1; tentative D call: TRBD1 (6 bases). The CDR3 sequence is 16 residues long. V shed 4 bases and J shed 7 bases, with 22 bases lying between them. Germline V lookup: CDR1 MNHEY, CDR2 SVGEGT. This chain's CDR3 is CASSSRRQAHLHEAFF. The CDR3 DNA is TGTGCCAGCAGTTCCAGACGACAGGCGCACCTCCATGAAGCTTTCTTT.

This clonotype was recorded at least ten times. The CDR3 reads CASSPTSGEQYF. The CDR3 DNA reads as TGTGCCAGCAGTCCTACGTCGGGGGAGCAGTACTTC. The chain has TRBV2 and TRBJ2-7; a weak D match, TRBD2 (5 bases). The germline V gene has CDR1 SNHLY and CDR2 FYNNEI. V shed 5 bases and J shed 7 bases, with 12 bases lying between them. The CDR3 is made up of 12 amino acids.

CDR3 bases: TGTGCCAGCAGCTTAGGTCCGGGGAGCAGGTCACCCCTCCACTTT. Protein product: CASSLGPGSRSPLHF. The chain uses TRBV7-8 and TRBJ1-6; D is unclear. The length of the CDR3 is 15 residues. The germline V gene has CDR1 SGHVS and CDR2 FQNEAQ. V shed 1 base and J shed 10 bases, with 14 bases lying between them.

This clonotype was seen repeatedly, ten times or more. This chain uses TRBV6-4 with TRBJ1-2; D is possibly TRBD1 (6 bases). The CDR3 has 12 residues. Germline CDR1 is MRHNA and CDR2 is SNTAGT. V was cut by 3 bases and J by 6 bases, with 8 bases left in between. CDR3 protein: CASSEGGDGYTF. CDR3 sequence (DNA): TGTGCCAGCAGTGAGGGGGGCGATGGCTACACCTTC.